One T cell receptor (beta chain) is described in this entry. Germline CDR1 and CDR2: SGHRS and YFSETQ. CDR3 length: 15 residues. V shed 5 bases and J 4 bases; nucleotides not matched to a gene: 9. This specimen comes from a study of T-cell reconstitution after alpha-beta-depleted transplantation in children. The library targeted TCRbeta and was prepared with unique molecular identifiers. Using its own MiXCR run on the PCR reads, TCRdb lists one record per CDR3 protein. The sample lists about 600,000 distinct CDR3 sequences, roughly a tenth occurring once. This sequence joins TRBV5-1 and TRBJ2-5; TRBD1 matches at 9 bases. The material sequenced was PBMCs from the stem cell graft donor, taken from the stem cell graft. The receptor was isolated from a human donor who donated a stem cell graft to a child with acute myeloid leukemia. CDR3 region: CASRTGGGGPETQYF. Here the CDR3 DNA reads TGCGCCAGCAGGACAGGGGGAGGAGGGCCAGAGACCCAGTACTTC.